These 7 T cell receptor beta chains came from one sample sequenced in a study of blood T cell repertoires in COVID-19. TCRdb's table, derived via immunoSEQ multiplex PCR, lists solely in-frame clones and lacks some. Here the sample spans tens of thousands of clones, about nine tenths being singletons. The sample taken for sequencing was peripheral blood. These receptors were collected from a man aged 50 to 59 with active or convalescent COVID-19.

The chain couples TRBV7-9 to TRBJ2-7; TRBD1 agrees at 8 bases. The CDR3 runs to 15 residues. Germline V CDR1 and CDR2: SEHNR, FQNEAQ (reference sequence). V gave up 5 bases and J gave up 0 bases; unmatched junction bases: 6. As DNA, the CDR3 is TGTGCCAGCAGCGGGCAGGGGGCCAACTCCTACGAGCAGTACTTC. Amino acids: CASSGQGANSYEQYF. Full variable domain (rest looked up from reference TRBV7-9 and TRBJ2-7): DTGVSQNPRHKITKRGQNVTFRCDPISEHNRLYWYRQTLGQGPEFLTYFQNEAQLEKSRLLSDRFSAERPKGSFSTLEIQRTEQGDSAMYLCASSGQGANSYEQYFGPGTRLTVT.

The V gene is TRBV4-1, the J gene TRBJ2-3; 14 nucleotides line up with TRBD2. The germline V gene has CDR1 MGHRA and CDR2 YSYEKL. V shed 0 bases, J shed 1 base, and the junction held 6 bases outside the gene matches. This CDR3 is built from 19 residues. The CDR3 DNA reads TGCGCCAGCAGCCAAGATGCGGGACTAGCGGGGGCCGGCACAGATACGCAGTATTTT. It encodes CASSQDAGLAGAGTDTQYF.

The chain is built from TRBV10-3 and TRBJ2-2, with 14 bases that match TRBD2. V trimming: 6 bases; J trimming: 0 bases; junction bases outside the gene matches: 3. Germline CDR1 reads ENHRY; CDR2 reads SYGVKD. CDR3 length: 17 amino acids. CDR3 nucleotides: TGTGCCATCAGGGGGACTAGCGGGGGACCGAACACCGGGGAGCTGTTTTTT. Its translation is CAIRGTSGGPNTGELFF.

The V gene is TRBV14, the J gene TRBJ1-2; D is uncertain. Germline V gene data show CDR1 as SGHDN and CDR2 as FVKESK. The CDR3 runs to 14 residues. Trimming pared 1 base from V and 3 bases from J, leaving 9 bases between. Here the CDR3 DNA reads TGTGCCAGCAGCCAAGGGGGAGGGCACTATGGCTACACCTTC. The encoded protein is CASSQGGGHYGYTF.

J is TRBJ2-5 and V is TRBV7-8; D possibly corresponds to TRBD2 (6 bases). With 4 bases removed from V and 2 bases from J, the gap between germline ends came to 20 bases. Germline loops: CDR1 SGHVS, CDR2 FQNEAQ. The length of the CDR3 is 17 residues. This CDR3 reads CASSSRDHTWRQETQYF. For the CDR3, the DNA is TGTGCCAGCAGCTCGCGGGACCATACCTGGAGGCAAGAGACCCAGTACTTC.

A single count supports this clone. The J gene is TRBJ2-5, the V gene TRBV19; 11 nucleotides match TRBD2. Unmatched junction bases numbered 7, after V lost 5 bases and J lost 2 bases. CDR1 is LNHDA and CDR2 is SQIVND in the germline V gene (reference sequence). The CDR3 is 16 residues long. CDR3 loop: CASSLTSGAQQETQYF. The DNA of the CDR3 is TGTGCCAGTAGTCTGACTAGCGGGGCGCAGCAAGAGACCCAGTACTTC.

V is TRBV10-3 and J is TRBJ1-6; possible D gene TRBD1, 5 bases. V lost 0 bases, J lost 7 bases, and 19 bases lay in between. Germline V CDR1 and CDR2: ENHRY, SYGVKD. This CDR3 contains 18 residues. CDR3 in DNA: TGTGCCATCAGTGAGTCGGCTGGGGCAGAGCCTCGAAATTCACCCCTCCACTTT. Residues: CAISESAGAEPRNSPLHF.